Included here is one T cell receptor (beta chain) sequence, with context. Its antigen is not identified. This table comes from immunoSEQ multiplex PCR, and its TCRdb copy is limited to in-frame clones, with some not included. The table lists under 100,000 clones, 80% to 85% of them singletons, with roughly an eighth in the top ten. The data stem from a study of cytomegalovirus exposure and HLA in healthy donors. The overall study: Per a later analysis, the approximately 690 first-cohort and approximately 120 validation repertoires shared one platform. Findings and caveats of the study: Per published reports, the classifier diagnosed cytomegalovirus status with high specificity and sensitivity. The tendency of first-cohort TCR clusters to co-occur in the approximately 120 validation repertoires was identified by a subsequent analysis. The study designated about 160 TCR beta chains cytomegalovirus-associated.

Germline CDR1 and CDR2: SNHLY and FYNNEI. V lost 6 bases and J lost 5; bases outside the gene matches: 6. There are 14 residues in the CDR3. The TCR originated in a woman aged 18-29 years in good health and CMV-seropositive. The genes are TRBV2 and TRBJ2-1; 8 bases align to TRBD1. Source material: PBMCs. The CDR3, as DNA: TGTGCCAGCAGGTTGGACAGGGCTAACAATGAGCAGTTCTTC. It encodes CASRLDRANNEQFF.